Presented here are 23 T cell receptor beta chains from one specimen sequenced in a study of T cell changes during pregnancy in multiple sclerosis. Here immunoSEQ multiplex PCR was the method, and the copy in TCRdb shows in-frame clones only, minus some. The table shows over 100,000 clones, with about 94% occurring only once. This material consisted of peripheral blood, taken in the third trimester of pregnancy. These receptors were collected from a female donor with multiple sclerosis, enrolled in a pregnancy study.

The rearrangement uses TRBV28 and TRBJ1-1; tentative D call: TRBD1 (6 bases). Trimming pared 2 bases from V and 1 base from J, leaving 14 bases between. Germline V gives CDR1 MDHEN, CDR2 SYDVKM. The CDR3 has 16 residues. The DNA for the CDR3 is TGTGCCAGCAGTTTAGCACAGGGTCCGAGGAACACTGAAGCTTTCTTT. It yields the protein CASSLAQGPRNTEAFF.

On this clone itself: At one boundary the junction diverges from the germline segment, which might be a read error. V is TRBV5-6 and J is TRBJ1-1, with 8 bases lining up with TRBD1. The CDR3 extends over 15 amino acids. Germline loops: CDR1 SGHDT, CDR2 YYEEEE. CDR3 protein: CASTLLDREGTEAFF. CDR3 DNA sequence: TGTGCCAGCACCTTGCTGGACAGGGAGGGAACTGAAGCTTTCTTT.

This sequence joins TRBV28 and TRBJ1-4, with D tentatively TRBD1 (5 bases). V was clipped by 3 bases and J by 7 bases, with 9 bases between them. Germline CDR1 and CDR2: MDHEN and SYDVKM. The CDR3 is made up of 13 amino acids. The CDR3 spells CASSLLGGEKLFF. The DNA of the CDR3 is TGTGCCAGCAGTTTGTTGGGGGGTGAAAAACTGTTTTTT. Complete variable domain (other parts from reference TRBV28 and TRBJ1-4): DVKVTQSSRYLVKRTGEKVFLECVQDMDHENMFWYRQDPGLGLRLIYFSYDVKMKEKGDIPEGYSVSREKKERFSLILESASTNQTSMYLCASSLLGGEKLFFGSGTQLSVL.

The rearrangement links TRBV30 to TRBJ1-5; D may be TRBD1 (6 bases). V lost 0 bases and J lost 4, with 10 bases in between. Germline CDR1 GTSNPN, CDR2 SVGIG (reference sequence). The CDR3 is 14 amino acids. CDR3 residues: CAWSVPQGNQPQHF. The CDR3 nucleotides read TGTGCCTGGAGTGTCCCTCAGGGGAATCAGCCCCAGCATTTT.

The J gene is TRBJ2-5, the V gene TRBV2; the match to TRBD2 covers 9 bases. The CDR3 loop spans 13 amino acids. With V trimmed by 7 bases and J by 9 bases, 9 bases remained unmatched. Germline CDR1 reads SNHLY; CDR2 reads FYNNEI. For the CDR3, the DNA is TGTGCCAGCAAGGAGATGCTAGCGGGATCCCAGTACTTC. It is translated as CASKEMLAGSQYF.

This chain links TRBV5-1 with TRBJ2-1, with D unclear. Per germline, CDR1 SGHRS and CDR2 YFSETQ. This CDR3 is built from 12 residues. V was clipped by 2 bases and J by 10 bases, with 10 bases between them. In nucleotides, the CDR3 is TGCGCCAGCAGCTTTCGGGTTGGAGAGCAGTTCTTC. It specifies CASSFRVGEQFF.

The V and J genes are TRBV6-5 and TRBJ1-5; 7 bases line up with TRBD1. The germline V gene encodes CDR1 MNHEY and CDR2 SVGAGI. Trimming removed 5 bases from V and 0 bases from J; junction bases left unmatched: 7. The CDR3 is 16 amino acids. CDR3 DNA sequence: TGTGCCAGCAGTCACTGGCAGGGGGATAGCAATCAGCCCCAGCATTTT. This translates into CASSHWQGDSNQPQHF.

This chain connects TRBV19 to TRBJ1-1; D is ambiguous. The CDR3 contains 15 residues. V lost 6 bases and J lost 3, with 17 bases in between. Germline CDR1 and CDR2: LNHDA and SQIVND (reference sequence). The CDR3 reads CASSTIGSWYTEAFF. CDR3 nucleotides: TGTGCCAGTAGCACCATCGGGTCCTGGTACACTGAAGCTTTCTTT.

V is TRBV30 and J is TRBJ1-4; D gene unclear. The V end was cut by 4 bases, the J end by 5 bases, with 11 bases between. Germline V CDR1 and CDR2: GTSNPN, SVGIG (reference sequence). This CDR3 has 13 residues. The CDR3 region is CAWTGRGNEKLFF. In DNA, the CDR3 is TGTGCCTGGACCGGGAGAGGAAATGAAAAACTGTTTTTT.

CDR3 sequence reads: CASSERSGAGQGRTAHYEQYF. CDR3 bases: TGTGCCAGCAGTGAAAGGTCCGGTGCAGGACAGGGCCGGACGGCCCACTACGAGCAGTACTTC. The chain is built from TRBV6-1 and TRBJ2-7; 8 nucleotides agree with TRBD1. CDR3 length: 21 residues. The germline V gene has CDR1 MNHNS and CDR2 SASEGT. V trimming: 2 bases; J trimming: 3 bases; junction bases outside the gene matches: 24.

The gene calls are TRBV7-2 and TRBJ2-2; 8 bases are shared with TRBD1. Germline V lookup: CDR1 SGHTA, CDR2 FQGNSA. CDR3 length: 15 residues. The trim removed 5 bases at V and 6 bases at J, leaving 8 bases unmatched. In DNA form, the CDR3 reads TGTGCCAGCAGCCCCAGGACAGGGAAAGCCGGGGAGCTGTTTTTT. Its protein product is CASSPRTGKAGELFF.

The CDR3 spells CASSEALGHQSREQFF. CDR3 nucleotides: TGTGCCAGCAGTGAAGCGCTAGGACACCAATCCCGTGAGCAGTTCTTC. The rearrangement links TRBV2 to TRBJ2-1, with D perhaps matching TRBD1 (5 bases). Germline lookup yields CDR1 SNHLY and CDR2 FYNNEI. V gave up 0 bases and J gave up 9 bases, with 18 bases separating them. The CDR3 is 16 amino acids.

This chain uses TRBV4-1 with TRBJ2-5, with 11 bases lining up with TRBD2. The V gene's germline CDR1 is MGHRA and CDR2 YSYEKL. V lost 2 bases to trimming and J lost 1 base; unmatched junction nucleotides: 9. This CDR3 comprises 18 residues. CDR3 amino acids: CASSQSVRLAGRQETQYF. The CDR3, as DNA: TGCGCCAGCAGCCAATCCGTTAGACTAGCGGGACGCCAAGAGACCCAGTACTTC.

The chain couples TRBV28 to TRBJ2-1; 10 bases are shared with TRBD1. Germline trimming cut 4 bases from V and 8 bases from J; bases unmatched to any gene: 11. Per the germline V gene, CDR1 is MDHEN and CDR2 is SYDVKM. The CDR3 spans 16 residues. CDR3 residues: CASSWTGGTPGDEQFF. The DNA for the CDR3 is TGTGCCAGCAGTTGGACAGGGGGAACTCCTGGGGATGAGCAGTTCTTC.

CDR3 loop: CASSQDTAGGTDTQYF. The CDR3 DNA sequence: TGCGCCAGCAGCCAAGACACAGCGGGAGGGACAGATACGCAGTATTTT. V gene TRBV4-1 combines with J gene TRBJ2-3; 10 bases match TRBD2. The germline V gene has CDR1 MGHRA and CDR2 YSYEKL. The junction had 3 bases not matched to a gene; V was cut back by 0 bases and J by 3 bases. The CDR3 spans 16 residues.

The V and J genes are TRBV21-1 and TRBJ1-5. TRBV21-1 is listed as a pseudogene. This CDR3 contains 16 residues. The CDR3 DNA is TGTGCCAGCAGCAAACAGGCGGGCCCTATCTATCAGCCCCAGCATTTT. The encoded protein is CASSKQAGPIYQPQHF.

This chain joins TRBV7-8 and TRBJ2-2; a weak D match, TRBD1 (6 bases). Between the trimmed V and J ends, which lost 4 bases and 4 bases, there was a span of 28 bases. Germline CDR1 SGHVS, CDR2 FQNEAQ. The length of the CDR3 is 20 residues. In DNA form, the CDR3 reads TGTGCCAGCAGCTCGGCTACAGGGATGAAAGGTTCAAGGCCCACCGGGGAGCTGTTTTTT. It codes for CASSSATGMKGSRPTGELFF.

CDR3 amino acids: CASSWRTGVDEKLFF. The CDR3 DNA reads as TGTGCCAGCAGTTGGCGGACAGGGGTGGATGAAAAACTGTTTTTT. V and J are TRBV27 and TRBJ1-4; 9 bases agree with TRBD1. The CDR3 loop spans 15 amino acids. V shed 4 bases, J shed 6 bases, and the junction held 6 bases outside the gene matches. CDR1 MNHEY and CDR2 SMNVEV come from the germline V gene (reference sequence).

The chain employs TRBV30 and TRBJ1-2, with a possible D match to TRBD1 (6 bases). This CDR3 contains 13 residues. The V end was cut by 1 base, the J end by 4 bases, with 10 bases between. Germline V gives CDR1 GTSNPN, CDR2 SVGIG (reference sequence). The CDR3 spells CAWSEGEPYGYTF. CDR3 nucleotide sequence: TGTGCCTGGAGTGAGGGGGAGCCCTATGGCTACACCTTC.

The DNA for the CDR3 is TGTGCCAGCAGTACTACTAGGGCGGGCACAGATACGCAGTATTTT. This translates into CASSTTRAGTDTQYF. The gene calls are TRBV27 and TRBJ2-3; TRBD2 is a possible D gene (5 bases). Trimming left V 5 bases short and J 1 base short, with 13 bases between. The CDR3 length is 15 residues. CDR1 is MNHEY, CDR2 SMNVEV, per germline (reference sequence).

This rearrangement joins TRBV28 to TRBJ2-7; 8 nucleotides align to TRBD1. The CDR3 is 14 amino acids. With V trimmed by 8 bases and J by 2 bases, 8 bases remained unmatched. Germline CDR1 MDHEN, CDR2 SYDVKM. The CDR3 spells CASRQTGQAYEQYF. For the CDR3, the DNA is TGTGCCAGCCGTCAAACGGGACAGGCCTACGAGCAGTACTTC.

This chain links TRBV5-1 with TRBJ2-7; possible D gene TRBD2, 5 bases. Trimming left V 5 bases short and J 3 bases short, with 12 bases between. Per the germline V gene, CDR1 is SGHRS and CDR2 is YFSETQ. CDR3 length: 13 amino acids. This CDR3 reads CASRRGSNYEQYF. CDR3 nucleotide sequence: TGCGCCAGCAGAAGAGGGAGTAACTACGAGCAGTACTTC.

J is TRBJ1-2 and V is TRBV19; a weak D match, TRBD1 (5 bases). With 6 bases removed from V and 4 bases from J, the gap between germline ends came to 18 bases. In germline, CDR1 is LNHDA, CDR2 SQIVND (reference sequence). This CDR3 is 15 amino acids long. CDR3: CASSRSGGEAYGYTF. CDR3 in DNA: TGTGCCAGTAGCCGGTCGGGGGGGGAAGCCTATGGCTACACCTTC.